This T cell receptor beta chain was identified in a study of blood T cell dynamics during melanoma immunotherapy. About the research overall: Patients with metastatic melanoma got pembrolizumab or nivolumab-ipilimumab as first-line care.

Produced via immunoSEQ multiplex PCR; TCRdb's table is partial and in-frame only. The sample lists 15,000 to 20,000 clones, approximately 83% occurring once. The CDR3 extends over 13 amino acids. Looked up from germline, CDR1 is SQVTM and CDR2 is ANQGSEA. Losses at the gene ends were 2 bases for V and 11 bases for J; bases not matched to a gene: 8. The sample's time point: pre-treatment baseline. Samples come from before therapy and from week 3 after the first blockade cycle. This sequence joins TRBV29-1 and TRBJ2-4; 8 nucleotides match TRBD1. Sequencing used blood, obtained from a patient treated with checkpoint blockade. The TCR was taken from a human donor with melanoma. CDR3 in amino acids: CSVEPGGSRVQYF. In DNA, the CDR3 is TGCAGCGTTGAACCAGGGGGCTCAAGGGTTCAGTACTTC.